Listed below are T cell receptor beta chains from one sample, sequenced in a study of shared clonotypes between healthy human individuals. Using immunoSEQ multiplex PCR, the repertoire was profiled, and TCRdb retains in-frame clones only, with some absent. The sample gives 400,000 to 500,000 clones, 70% to 80% of which show up once; 13% is in the top ten. Sequencing was done on a sample of PBMCs. These receptors were obtained from a woman between 40 and 55 years old in good health. Some clones in this sample may be carry-over from other donors' samples. CDR3s include the opening cysteine and the closing phenylalanine or tryptophan. The D gene is left open where the match is weak. Not all rows give a size; the values are once, few, many and, for expanded clones, a class.

clone size	D gene	V gene	J gene	CDR3 DNA	CDR3 protein
few	TRBD1	TRBV6-1	TRBJ2-7	TGTGCCAGCATTCAAATACAGGGGGCGGGCAACGAGCAGTACTTC	CASIQIQGAGNEQYF
-	TRBD2	TRBV9	TRBJ2-5	TGTGCCAGCAGCGTAGAACTAGCGGGAAAAGAGACCCAGTACTTC	CASSVELAGKETQYF
-	-	TRBV28	TRBJ2-7	TGTGCCAGCAGTTCCCCAGGACACGAGCAGTACTTC	CASSSPGHEQYF
once	TRBD1	TRBV28	TRBJ1-4	TGTGCCAGCACCGTCGGGTGGGACAGGGATGAAAAACTGTTTTTT	CASTVGWDRDEKLFF
many	TRBD1	TRBV6-1	TRBJ2-7	TGTGCCAGCAGGGGGGACAGGTATTCATACGAGCAGTACTTC	CASRGDRYSYEQYF
-	TRBD2	TRBV4-1	TRBJ2-5	TGCGCCAGCAGCCAACTAGCGGGAGGAGGAGAGACCCAGTACTTC	CASSQLAGGGETQYF
few	TRBD2	TRBV7-9	TRBJ2-2	TGTGCCAGCAGTCGCGGGACTAGCGACGTCGGGGAGCTGTTTTTT	CASSRGTSDVGELFF
-	TRBD1	TRBV28	TRBJ1-2	TGTGCCAGCAGTTCCGGACAGGGGGCGCGCGGCTACACCTTC	CASSSGQGARGYTF
-	TRBD1	TRBV18	TRBJ2-7	TGTGCCAGCTCACCGGGGACAGGGTTTGAAAACTACGAGCAGTACTTC	CASSPGTGFENYEQYF
-	TRBD1	TRBV11-2	TRBJ2-3	TGTGCCAGCAGCTTAGCCGATGACAGGGGCTCCGGCACAGATACGCAGTATTTT	CASSLADDRGSGTDTQYF
-	TRBD2	TRBV5-6	TRBJ2-3	TGTGCCAGCAGCCTGACCCGACTAGCGGGAGTGGATACGCAGTATTTT	CASSLTRLAGVDTQYF
-	-	TRBV4-1	TRBJ2-3	TGCGCCAGCAGCCGGGCCGGGACCAGCCTCACAGATACGCAGTATTTT	CASSRAGTSLTDTQYF
-	-	TRBV19	TRBJ1-5	TGTGCCGCGGGGGGCAGGCGGGACAATCAGCCCCAGCATTTT	CAAGGRRDNQPQHF
-	-	TRBV21-1	TRBJ2-7	TGTGCCAGCAGCAAAGCCCTCAGACTAGTCTACGAGCAGTACTTC	CASSKALRLVYEQYF
-	TRBD1	TRBV7-9	TRBJ2-7	TGTGCCAGCAGCCCCGGGACAGGGGGCTCCTACCTTTCCTACGAGCAGTACTTC	CASSPGTGGSYLSYEQYF